This T cell receptor beta chain was identified in a study of T cell clonality in common variable immunodeficiency. Points from the study as a whole: Fewer deletions and N-nucleotide insertions were reportedly seen in common variable immunodeficiency TCR beta sequences.

Germline V lookup: CDR1 MNHNS, CDR2 SASEGT. The CDR3 consists of 14 residues. Between the trimmed V and J ends, which lost 4 bases and 2 bases, there was a span of 12 bases. This clone was observed a few times. Its target is not known. Coverage ceases 3 residues before the CDR3 finishes, and the germline J gene fills in the end. TCRdb's copy holds only in-frame clones and misses some; the assay was immunoSEQ multiplex PCR. In total the sample includes about 42,000 clones, none of them seen once. This receptor was taken from a human donor with common variable immunodeficiency. The genes are TRBV6-1 and TRBJ2-7; D may be TRBD2 (6 bases). Sample: peripheral blood mononuclear cells. Partial CDR3 DNA: TGTGCCAGCAGTGGCGGGGCGGCGACCTACGAG. Its translation: CASSGGAATYE. The whole CDR3 region reads CASSGGAATYEQYF.